Sequencing of this TCR beta chain was carried out in a study of T-cell reconstitution after alpha-beta-depleted transplantation in children. Regarding the study as a whole: Several hundred graft clones that had expanded were reportedly the source of alpha-beta T cells about two months after transplant. Most T-cell counts and diversity one year after the transplant came from T cells that were newly produced.

This CDR3 is 13 amino acids long. V dropped 8 bases and J dropped 2; count of bases not matched to a gene: 8. CDR1 and CDR2 (germline): DFQATT, SNEGSKA (reference sequence). With respect to this clonotype: Its antigen remains unidentified.

Molecular barcoding with unique molecular identifiers was used for the TCRbeta library. TCRdb independently ran MiXCR on the PCR reads; one entry per CDR3 protein. The table shows some 550,000 distinct CDR3 sequences, with 20% to 25% occurring only once. Sequencing was performed on PBMCs, mostly from graft donor cells, taken 360 days after TCRalphabeta/CD19-depleted stem cell transplant. This chain joins TRBV20-1 and TRBJ2-7; 8 bases match TRBD2. The sequence came from a boy in the first two years of life who had a stem cell transplant for acute myeloid leukemia, so the T cells may come from the graft donor. The CDR3, as DNA: TGCAGTATAGCGGGGACGGAGGCCTACGAGCAGTACTTC. Encoded protein: CSIAGTEAYEQYF.